The rows below give T cell receptor beta chains drawn from one sample of a study of T cells in Graves' hyperthyroidism and ophthalmopathy. TCRdb redid the calling of the multiplex PCR reads with MiXCR, one entry per CDR3 protein. The data show roughly 24,000 distinct CDR3 sequences, under 55% seen once. Sequenced sample: blood. The receptor source for this set is a woman in her 30s with Graves' hyperthyroidism. Both conserved end residues are part of each CDR3. The D gene is left open where the match is weak. For some rows the clone size is stated as once, few or many, or as a class when expanded; others skip it.

V gene	J gene	D gene	clone size	CDR3 protein	CDR3 DNA
TRBV19	TRBJ1-5	.	many	CASSGGGFQPQHF	TGTGCCAGTAGCGGGGGGGGGTTTCAGCCCCAGCATTTT
TRBV4-1	TRBJ2-7	.	many	CASSQEPGVHEQYF	TGCGCCAGCAGCCAAGAACCAGGTGTCCACGAGCAGTACTTC
TRBV27	TRBJ2-7	.	.	CASGLQEDEQYF	TGCGCCAGCGGCCTTCAGGAGGACGAGCAGTACTTC
TRBV19	TRBJ1-5	.	medium-sized	CASSIGSGWSNQPQHF	TGTGCCAGTAGTATTGGGTCAGGCTGGAGCAATCAGCCCCAGCATTTT
TRBV20-1	TRBJ2-3	TRBD2	many	CSASSSGREVDTQYF	TGCAGTGCTAGTTCTAGCGGGAGGGAGGTAGATACGCAGTATTTT
TRBV20-1	TRBJ2-7	TRBD2	medium-sized	CSASREGRSYEQYF	TGCAGTGCTAGCCGGGAGGGCCGGTCCTACGAGCAGTACTTC
TRBV6-5	TRBJ2-5	.	many	CASTPGLRTTDQETQYF	TGTGCCAGCACTCCCGGACTAAGGACCACGGACCAAGAGACCCAGTACTTC
TRBV12-3/TRBV12-4	TRBJ2-1	.	many	CASSLVWGSNEQFF	TGTGCCAGCAGTTTAGTTTGGGGGAGCAATGAGCAGTTCTTC
TRBV7-9	TRBJ1-2	TRBD1	.	CASSLAYLGTGGYYGYTF	TGTGCCAGCAGCTTAGCTTATTTGGGGACAGGAGGTTACTATGGCTACACCTTC
TRBV24-1	TRBJ2-1	.	few	CATSDFNGDGDEQFF	TGTGCCACCAGTGATTTTAACGGGGATGGGGATGAGCAGTTCTTC
TRBV11-2	TRBJ2-5	TRBD1	many	CASSLKDRGQETQYF	TGTGCCAGCAGCTTAAAGGACAGGGGACAAGAGACCCAGTACTTC
TRBV19	TRBJ2-1	TRBD2	medium-sized	CASSSGGNEQFF	TGTGCCAGTAGTAGCGGGGGCAATGAGCAGTTCTTC
TRBV5-6	TRBJ1-3	.	many	CASSLWRAASGNTIYF	TGTGCCAGCAGCTTGTGGCGGGCCGCCTCTGGAAACACCATATATTTT
TRBV3-1	TRBJ2-7	.	many	CASSNSGEQYF	TGTGCCAGCAGTAACAGCGGAGAGCAGTACTTC